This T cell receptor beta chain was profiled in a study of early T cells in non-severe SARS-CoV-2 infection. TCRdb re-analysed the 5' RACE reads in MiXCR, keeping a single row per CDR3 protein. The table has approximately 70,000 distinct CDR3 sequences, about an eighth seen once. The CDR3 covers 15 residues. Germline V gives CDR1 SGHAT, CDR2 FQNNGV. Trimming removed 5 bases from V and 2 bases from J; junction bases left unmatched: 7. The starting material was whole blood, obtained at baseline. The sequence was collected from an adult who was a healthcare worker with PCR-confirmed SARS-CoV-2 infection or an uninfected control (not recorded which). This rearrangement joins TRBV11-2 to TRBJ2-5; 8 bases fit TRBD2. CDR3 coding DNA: TGTGCCAGCAGCCCCGTAGCGGGGAGACAAGAGACCCAGTACTTC. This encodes CASSPVAGRQETQYF.